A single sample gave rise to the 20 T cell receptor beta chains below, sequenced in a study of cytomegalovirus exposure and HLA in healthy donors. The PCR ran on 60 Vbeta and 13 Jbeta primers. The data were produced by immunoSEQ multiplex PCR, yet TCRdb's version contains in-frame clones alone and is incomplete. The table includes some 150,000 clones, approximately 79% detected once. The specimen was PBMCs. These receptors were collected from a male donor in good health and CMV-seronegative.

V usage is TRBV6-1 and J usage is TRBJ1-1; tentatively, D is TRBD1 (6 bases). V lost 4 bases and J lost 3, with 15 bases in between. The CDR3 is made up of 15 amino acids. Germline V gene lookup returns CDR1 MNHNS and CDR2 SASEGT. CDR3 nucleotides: TGTGCCAGCAGTGCCAACAGGGTGGTGGACACTGAAGCTTTCTTT. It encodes CASSANRVVDTEAFF.

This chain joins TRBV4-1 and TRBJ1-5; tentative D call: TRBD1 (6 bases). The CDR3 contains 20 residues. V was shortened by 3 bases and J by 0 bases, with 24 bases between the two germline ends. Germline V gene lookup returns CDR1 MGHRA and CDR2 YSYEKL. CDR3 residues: CASSQVPGGLNSLSNQPQHF. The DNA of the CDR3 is TGCGCCAGCAGCCAGGTCCCGGGGGGGCTGAACTCTCTTAGCAATCAGCCCCAGCATTTT.

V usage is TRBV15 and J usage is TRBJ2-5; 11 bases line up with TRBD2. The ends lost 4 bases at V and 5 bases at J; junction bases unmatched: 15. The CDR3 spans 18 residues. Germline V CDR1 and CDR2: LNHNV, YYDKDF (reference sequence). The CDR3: CATSKYPLSGGARETQYF. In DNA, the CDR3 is TGTGCCACCAGCAAATATCCCCTTAGCGGGGGGGCTAGGGAGACCCAGTACTTC.

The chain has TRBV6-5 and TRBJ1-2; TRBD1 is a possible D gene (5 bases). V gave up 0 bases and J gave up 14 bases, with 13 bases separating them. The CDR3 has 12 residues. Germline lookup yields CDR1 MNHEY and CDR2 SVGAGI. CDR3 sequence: CASSYSGGVATF. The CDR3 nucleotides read TGTGCCAGCAGTTACTCCGGGGGGGTTGCGACCTTC.

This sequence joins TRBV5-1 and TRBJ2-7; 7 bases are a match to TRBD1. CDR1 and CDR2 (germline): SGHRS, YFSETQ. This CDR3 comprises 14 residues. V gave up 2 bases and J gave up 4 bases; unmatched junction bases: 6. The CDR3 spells CASSFGTADYEQYF. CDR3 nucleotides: TGCGCCAGCAGCTTCGGGACAGCCGATTACGAGCAGTACTTC.

Here the CDR3 reads CAWSPLWRDRLNTEAFF. The CDR3 DNA is TGTGCCTGGAGTCCCCTTTGGAGGGACAGACTGAACACTGAAGCTTTCTTT. The chain has TRBV30 and TRBJ1-1; 7 bases fit TRBD1. This CDR3 has 17 amino acids. CDR1 GTSNPN and CDR2 SVGIG come from the germline V gene (reference sequence). V lost 2 bases and J lost 0; bases outside the gene matches: 12.

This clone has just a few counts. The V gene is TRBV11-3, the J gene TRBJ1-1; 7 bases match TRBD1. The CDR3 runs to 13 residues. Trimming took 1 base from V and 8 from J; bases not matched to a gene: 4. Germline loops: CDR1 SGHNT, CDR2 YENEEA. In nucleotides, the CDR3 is TGTGCCAGCAGCTTAGTCAGGGGGACAGAAGCTTTCTTT. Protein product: CASSLVRGTEAFF.

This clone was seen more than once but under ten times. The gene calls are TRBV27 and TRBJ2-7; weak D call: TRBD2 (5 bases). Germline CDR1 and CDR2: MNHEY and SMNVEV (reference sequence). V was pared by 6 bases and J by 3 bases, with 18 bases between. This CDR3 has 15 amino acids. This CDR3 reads CASSPRRRGGYEQYF. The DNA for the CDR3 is TGTGCCAGCAGCCCCAGACGGAGAGGAGGCTACGAGCAGTACTTC.

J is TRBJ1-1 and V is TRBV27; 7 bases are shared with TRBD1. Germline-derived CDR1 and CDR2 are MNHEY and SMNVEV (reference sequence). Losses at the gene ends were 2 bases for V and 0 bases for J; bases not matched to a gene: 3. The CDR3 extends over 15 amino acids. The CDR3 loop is CASSLIGGMNTEAFF. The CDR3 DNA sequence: TGTGCCAGCAGTTTAATAGGGGGCATGAACACTGAAGCTTTCTTT.

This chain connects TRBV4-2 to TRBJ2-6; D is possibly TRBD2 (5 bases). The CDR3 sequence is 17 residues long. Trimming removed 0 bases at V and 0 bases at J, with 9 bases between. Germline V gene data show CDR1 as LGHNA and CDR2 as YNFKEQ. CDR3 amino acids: CASSQDGGGSGANVLTF. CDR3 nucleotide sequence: TGTGCCAGCAGCCAAGATGGCGGAGGCTCTGGGGCCAACGTCCTGACTTTC.

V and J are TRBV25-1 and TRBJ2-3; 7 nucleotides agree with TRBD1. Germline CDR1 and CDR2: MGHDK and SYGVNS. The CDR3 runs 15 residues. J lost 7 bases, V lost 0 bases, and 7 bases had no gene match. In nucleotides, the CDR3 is TGTGCCAGCAGTGAATACCAGGGGGTGGGGAATACGCAGTATTTT. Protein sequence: CASSEYQGVGNTQYF.

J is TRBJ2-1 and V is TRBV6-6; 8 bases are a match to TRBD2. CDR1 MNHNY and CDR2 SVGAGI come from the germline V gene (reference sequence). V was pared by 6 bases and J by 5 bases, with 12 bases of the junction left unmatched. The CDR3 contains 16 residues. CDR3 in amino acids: CASSKYTSGPNNEQFF. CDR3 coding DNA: TGTGCCAGCAGCAAATATACTAGCGGACCCAACAATGAGCAGTTCTTC.

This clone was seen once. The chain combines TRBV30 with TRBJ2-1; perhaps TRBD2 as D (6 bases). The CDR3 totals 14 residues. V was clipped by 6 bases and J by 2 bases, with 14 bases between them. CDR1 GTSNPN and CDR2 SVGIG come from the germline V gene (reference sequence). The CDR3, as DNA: TGTGCCTGCGACGAACCGGGGGCCTACAATGAGCAGTTCTTC. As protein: CACDEPGAYNEQFF. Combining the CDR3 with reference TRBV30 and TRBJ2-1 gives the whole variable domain SQTIHQWPATLVQPVGSPLSLECTVEGTSNPNLYWYRQAAGRGLQLLFYSVGIGQISSEVPQNLSASRPQDRQFILSSKKLLLSDSGFYLCACDEPGAYNEQFFGPGTRLTVL.

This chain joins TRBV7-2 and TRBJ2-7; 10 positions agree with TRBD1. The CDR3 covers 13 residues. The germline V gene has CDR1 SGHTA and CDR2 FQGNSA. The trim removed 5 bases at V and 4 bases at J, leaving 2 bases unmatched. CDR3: CASSRDRGYEQYF. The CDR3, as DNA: TGTGCCAGCAGCCGGGACAGGGGTTACGAGCAGTACTTC.

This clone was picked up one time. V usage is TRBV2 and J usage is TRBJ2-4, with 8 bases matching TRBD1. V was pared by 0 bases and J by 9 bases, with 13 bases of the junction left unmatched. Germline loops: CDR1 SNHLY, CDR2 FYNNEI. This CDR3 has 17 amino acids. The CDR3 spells CASSEAYPGTGATIQYF. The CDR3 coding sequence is TGTGCCAGCAGTGAAGCGTACCCCGGGACAGGAGCCACCATTCAGTACTTC.

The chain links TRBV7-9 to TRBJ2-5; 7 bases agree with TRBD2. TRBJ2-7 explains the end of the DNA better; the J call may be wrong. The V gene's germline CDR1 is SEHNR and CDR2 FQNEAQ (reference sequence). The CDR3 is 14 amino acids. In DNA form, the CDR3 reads TGTGCCAGCAGCTTATCAGGGTGGGAGGGCGAGCAGTACTTC. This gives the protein CASSLSGWEGEQYF.

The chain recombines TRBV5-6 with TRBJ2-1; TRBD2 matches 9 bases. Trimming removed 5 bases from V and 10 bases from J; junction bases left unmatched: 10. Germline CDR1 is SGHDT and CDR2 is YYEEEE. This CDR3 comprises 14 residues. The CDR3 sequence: CASRFGGGAGEQFF. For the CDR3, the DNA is TGTGCCAGCAGGTTTGGCGGGGGGGCCGGGGAGCAGTTCTTC. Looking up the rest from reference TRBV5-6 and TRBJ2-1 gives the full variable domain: DAGVTQSPTHLIKTRGQQVTLRCSPKSGHDTVSWYQQALGQGPQFIFQYYEEEERQRGNFPDRFSGHQFPNYSSELNVNALLLGDSALYLCASRFGGGAGEQFFGPGTRLTVL.

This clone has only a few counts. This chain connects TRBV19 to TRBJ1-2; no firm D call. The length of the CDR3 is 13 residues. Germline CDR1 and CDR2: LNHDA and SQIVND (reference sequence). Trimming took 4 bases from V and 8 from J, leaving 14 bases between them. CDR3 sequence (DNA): TGTGCCAGTAGTAGTCCGCCTGAGAGGGGCTACACCTTC. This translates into CASSSPPERGYTF.

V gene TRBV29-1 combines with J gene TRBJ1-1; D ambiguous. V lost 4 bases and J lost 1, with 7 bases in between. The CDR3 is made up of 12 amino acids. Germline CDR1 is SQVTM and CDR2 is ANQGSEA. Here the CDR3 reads CSVVSRNTEAFF. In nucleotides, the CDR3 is TGCAGCGTTGTATCCAGGAACACTGAAGCTTTCTTT.

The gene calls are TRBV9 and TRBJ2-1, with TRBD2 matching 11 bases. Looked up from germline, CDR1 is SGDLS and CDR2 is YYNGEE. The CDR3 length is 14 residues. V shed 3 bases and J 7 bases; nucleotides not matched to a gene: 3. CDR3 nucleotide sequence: TGTGCCAGCAGCGCGACTAGCGGGGAAAATGAGCAGTTCTTC. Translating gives CASSATSGENEQFF.